This T cell receptor (beta chain) was found in a study of T cells in Graves' hyperthyroidism and ophthalmopathy. This clonotype was detected ten times or more. Losses at the gene ends were 1 base for V and 3 bases for J; bases not matched to a gene: 5. The CDR3 runs to 16 residues. In germline, CDR1 is KGHSH, CDR2 LQKENI. TCR beta CDR3 regions were amplified from RNA. HTBI primers were employed in a first-round RT-PCR of the TCR CDR3. TCRdb re-called the multiplex PCR reads through MiXCR, storing one row per CDR3 protein. Of approximately 400,000 distinct CDR3 sequences listed, about 15% are singletons.

The receptor comes from a woman aged 55-70 years with Graves' hyperthyroidism. The genes are TRBV18 and TRBJ2-2; 7 bases are a match to TRBD1. Sequencing input: blood. The CDR3 DNA reads as TGTGCCAGCTCACCACGAAGAGGGGGCGACACCGGGGAGCTGTTTTTT. This translates into CASSPRRGGDTGELFF.